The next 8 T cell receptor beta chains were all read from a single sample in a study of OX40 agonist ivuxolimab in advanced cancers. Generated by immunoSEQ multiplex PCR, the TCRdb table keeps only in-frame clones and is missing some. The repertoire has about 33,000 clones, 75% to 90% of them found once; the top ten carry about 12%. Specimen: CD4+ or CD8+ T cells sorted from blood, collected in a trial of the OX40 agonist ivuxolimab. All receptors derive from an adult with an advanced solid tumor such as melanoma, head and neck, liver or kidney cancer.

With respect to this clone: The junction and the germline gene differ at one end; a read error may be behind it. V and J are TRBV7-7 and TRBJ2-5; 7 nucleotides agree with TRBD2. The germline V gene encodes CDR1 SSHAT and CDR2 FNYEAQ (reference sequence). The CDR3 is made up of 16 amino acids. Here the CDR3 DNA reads TGTGCTAGCACCCCAGCGCCGAAGAATAGCGGGGAGACCCAGTACTTC. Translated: CASTPAPKNSGETQYF.

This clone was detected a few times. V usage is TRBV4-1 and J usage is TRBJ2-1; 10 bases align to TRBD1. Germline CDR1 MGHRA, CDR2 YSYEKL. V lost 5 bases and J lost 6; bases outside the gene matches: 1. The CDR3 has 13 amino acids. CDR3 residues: CASSWDRGNEQFF. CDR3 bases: TGCGCCAGCAGCTGGGACAGGGGCAATGAGCAGTTCTTC.

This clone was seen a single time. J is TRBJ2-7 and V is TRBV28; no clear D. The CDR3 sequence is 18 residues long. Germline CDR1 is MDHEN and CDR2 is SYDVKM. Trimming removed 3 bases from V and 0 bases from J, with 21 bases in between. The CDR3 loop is CASSFDPRVTRSSYEQYF. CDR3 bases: TGTGCCAGCAGTTTTGATCCTCGAGTCACGAGGAGCTCCTACGAGCAGTACTTC.

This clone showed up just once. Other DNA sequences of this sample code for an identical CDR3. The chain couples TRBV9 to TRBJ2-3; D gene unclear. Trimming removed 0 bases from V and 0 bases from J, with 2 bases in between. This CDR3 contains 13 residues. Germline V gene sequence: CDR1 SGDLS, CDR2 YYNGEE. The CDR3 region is CASSVVSTDTQYF. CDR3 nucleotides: TGTGCCAGCAGCGTAGTTAGCACAGATACGCAGTATTTT.

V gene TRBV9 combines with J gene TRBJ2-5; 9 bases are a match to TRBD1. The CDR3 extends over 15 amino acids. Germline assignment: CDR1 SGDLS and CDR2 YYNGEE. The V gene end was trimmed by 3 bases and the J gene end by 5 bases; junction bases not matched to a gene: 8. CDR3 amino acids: CASSGPGQGLETQYF. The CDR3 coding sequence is TGTGCCAGCAGCGGACCGGGACAGGGCCTGGAGACCCAGTACTTC.

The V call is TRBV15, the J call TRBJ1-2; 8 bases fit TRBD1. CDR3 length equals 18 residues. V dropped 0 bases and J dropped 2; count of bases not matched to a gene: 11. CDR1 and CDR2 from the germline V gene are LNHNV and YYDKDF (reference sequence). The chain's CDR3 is CATSRDGVRGLLNYGYTF. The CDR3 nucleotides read TGTGCCACCAGCAGAGATGGGGTCAGGGGGCTCTTGAACTATGGCTACACCTTC.

This CDR3 reads CASSLGGGDYQPQHF. In DNA form, the CDR3 reads TGTGCCAGTAGTTTAGGCGGGGGAGACTATCAGCCCCAGCATTTT. V gene TRBV19 combines with J gene TRBJ1-5, with D perhaps matching TRBD1 (5 bases). The germline V gene encodes CDR1 LNHDA and CDR2 SQIVND (reference sequence). This CDR3 is built from 15 residues. The V end lost 5 bases, the J end lost 5 bases, and 16 bases lay between the germline ends.

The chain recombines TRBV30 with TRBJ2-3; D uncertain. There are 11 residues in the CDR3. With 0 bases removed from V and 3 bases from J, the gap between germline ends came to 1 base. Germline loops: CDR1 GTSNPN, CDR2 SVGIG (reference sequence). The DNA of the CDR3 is TGTGCCTGGAGTGTGACAGATACGCAGTATTTT. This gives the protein CAWSVTDTQYF.